This entry lists 20 T cell receptor beta chains sequenced from one sample in a study of blood T cell repertoires in COVID-19. Here immunoSEQ multiplex PCR was the method, and the copy in TCRdb shows in-frame clones only, minus some. There are 200,000 to 250,000 clones in the sample; 82% occur only once, and 8% to 10% lies in the top ten. The sample was peripheral blood. All receptors derive from a woman aged 80 or older with COVID-19, enrolled during active disease.

The J gene is TRBJ1-2, the V gene TRBV5-1, with a possible D match to TRBD1 (6 bases). V was cut by 3 bases and J by 8 bases, with 11 bases left in between. The length of the CDR3 is 12 residues. CDR1 is SGHRS, CDR2 YFSETQ, per germline. CDR3 in amino acids: CASSYAGTGYTF. CDR3 coding DNA: TGCGCCAGCAGCTATGCCGGGACAGGCTACACCTTC.

The chain links TRBV5-4 to TRBJ2-7; tentative D call: TRBD2 (6 bases). Per the germline V gene, CDR1 is SGHNT and CDR2 is YYREEE (reference sequence). CDR3 size: 13 residues. Trimming shortened V by 5 bases and J by 0 bases, and 9 bases separated the two germline ends. The CDR3 sequence: CASRRESSYEQYF. CDR3 nucleotide sequence: TGTGCCAGCAGACGGGAGAGCTCCTACGAGCAGTACTTC.

This clone was observed a few times. Written as DNA, the CDR3 is TGCAGCGTTGAACGGGGCGGAGGGTCTGGCTACACCTTC. It is translated as CSVERGGGSGYTF. The J gene is TRBJ1-2, the V gene TRBV29-1; TRBD1 might be the D (5 bases). V was pared by 2 bases and J by 7 bases, with 14 bases between. CDR3 length: 13 residues. Germline V gene lookup returns CDR1 SQVTM and CDR2 ANQGSEA. The full variable domain, its missing parts supplied by reference TRBV29-1 and TRBJ1-2, is SAVISQKPSRDICQRGTSLTIQCQVDSQVTMMFWYRQQPGQSLTLIATANQGSEATYESGFVIDKFPISRPNLTFSTLTVSNMSPEDSSIYLCSVERGGGSGYTFGSGTRLTVV.

The chain joins TRBV11-2 to TRBJ1-2; 9 nucleotides agree with TRBD1. CDR1 is SGHAT and CDR2 is FQNNGV in the germline V gene. The V gene end was trimmed by 4 bases and the J gene end by 7 bases; junction bases not matched to a gene: 4. The CDR3 is made up of 13 amino acids. The CDR3, as DNA: TGTGCCAGCAGCTACAGGGGGCTGGGTGGCTACACCTTC. Translating it yields CASSYRGLGGYTF.

There are a few counts of this clone. V is TRBV20-1 and J is TRBJ1-6; no clear D gene. The CDR3 contains 13 residues. Trimming stripped 6 bases from V and 8 bases from J, with 14 bases between. CDR1 DFQATT and CDR2 SNEGSKA come from the germline V gene (reference sequence). The CDR3 region has the DNA TGCAGTGCAAGTTATCGGAGGGATTCACCCCTCCACTTT. Its protein is CSASYRRDSPLHF.

This clone occurred a few times. The V and J genes are TRBV9 and TRBJ1-6; perhaps TRBD1 as D (6 bases). V lost 0 bases, J lost 11 bases, and 15 bases lay in between. The germline gives CDR1 SGDLS, CDR2 YYNGEE. The CDR3 totals 15 residues. The CDR3 bases are TGTGCCAGCAGCGTAGGGGACACCTCTCCTCCACCCCTCCACTTT. Encoded protein: CASSVGDTSPPPLHF.

This clone was seen only a few times. The rearrangement uses TRBV24-1 and TRBJ1-2; 9 bases agree with TRBD1. V was clipped by 9 bases and J by 8 bases; unmatched bases: 6. The CDR3 is made up of 12 amino acids. Germline V gene data show CDR1 as KGHDR and CDR2 as SFDVKD. The CDR3 DNA reads as TGTGCCACCTGGGACAGGGAAGAGGGCTACACCTTC. Translating it yields CATWDREEGYTF.

This CDR3 reads CASSYVDSYNEQFF. The CDR3 DNA is TGTGCCAGCAGTTACGTCGACAGCTACAATGAGCAGTTCTTC. This rearrangement joins TRBV6-2 or TRBV6-3 to TRBJ2-1, with D perhaps matching TRBD1 (5 bases). V lost 2 bases, J lost 3 bases, and 8 bases lay in between. Germline V gene data show CDR1 as MNHEY and CDR2 as SVGEGT. This CDR3 has 14 residues.

This clone showed up just once. The rearrangement joins TRBV27 to TRBJ1-5, with TRBD1 matching over 8 bases. The CDR3 contains 16 residues. Germline V lookup: CDR1 MNHEY, CDR2 SMNVEV (reference sequence). With V trimmed by 3 bases and J by 3 bases, 7 bases remained unmatched. CDR3 residues: CASSFGQGGVNQPQHF. The CDR3 bases are TGTGCCAGCAGTTTCGGACAGGGAGGGGTCAATCAGCCCCAGCATTTT.

Only one count was recorded for this clone. The chain carries TRBV24-1 and TRBJ2-3; tentatively, D is TRBD1 (5 bases). CDR1 is KGHDR and CDR2 is SFDVKD in the germline V gene. This CDR3 contains 16 residues. Trimming shortened V by 3 bases and J by 1 base, and 13 bases separated the two germline ends. CDR3: CATSDPQGRGTDTQYF. As DNA, the CDR3 is TGTGCCACCAGTGATCCTCAGGGAAGGGGCACAGATACGCAGTATTTT.

This clone was found once. The J gene is TRBJ1-1, the V gene TRBV11-2; tentatively, D is TRBD1 (5 bases). The V gene lost 3 bases and the J gene lost 7 bases, with 12 bases spanning the gap. This CDR3 contains 13 residues. Germline V gene lookup returns CDR1 SGHAT and CDR2 FQNNGV. The CDR3 sequence: CASSFDRRSEAFF. Here the CDR3 DNA reads TGTGCCAGCAGCTTTGACAGACGGAGTGAAGCTTTCTTT.

V is TRBV5-1 and J is TRBJ1-2; 9 bases map to TRBD1. Trimming at V came to 4 bases and at J to 1 base, leaving 11 bases not matched to a gene. The CDR3 runs to 17 residues. The V gene's germline CDR1 is SGHRS and CDR2 YFSETQ. The CDR3 loop is CASSATGGLLYNYGYTF. CDR3 in DNA: TGCGCCAGCAGCGCAACAGGGGGCCTACTTTATAACTATGGCTACACCTTC.

This clone came up many times. This rearrangement joins TRBV27 to TRBJ1-2, with D perhaps TRBD1 (6 bases). Germline V gives CDR1 MNHEY, CDR2 SMNVEV (reference sequence). The CDR3 sequence is 15 residues long. Between the trimmed V and J ends, which lost 6 bases and 0 bases, there was a span of 14 bases. The CDR3 DNA follows: TGTGCCAGCAGATCCCGGGACACAGCTAACTATGGCTACACCTTC. Translated: CASRSRDTANYGYTF.

The chain links TRBV2 to TRBJ1-5; 7 bases agree with TRBD1. The V and J ends lost 4 bases and 4 bases, in that order; junction bases with no gene match: 7. Germline V gene lookup returns CDR1 SNHLY and CDR2 FYNNEI. The CDR3 length is 15 residues. The CDR3 here is CASSGDSSFNQPQHF. The DNA for the CDR3 is TGTGCCAGCAGTGGGGACAGCAGCTTTAATCAGCCCCAGCATTTT.

This chain joins TRBV6-4 and TRBJ1-5, with D unclear. Per the germline V gene, CDR1 is MRHNA and CDR2 is SNTAGT. The CDR3 runs to 13 residues. V lost 3 bases and J 3 bases, leaving 6 bases between the germline ends. For the CDR3, the DNA is TGTGCCAGCAGTGAACACCTCAATCAGCCCCAGCATTTT. Its protein product is CASSEHLNQPQHF.

This clone has a handful of counts. The chain joins TRBV2 to TRBJ1-1; D not resolved. Germline V gives CDR1 SNHLY, CDR2 FYNNEI. This CDR3 comprises 11 residues. Trimming took off 4 bases at V and 7 bases at J, with 7 bases between the two ends. In DNA, the CDR3 is TGTGCCAGCAGTGTTCTTTTTGAAGCTTTCTTT. Its protein product is CASSVLFEAFF.

This clone was picked up one time. J is TRBJ2-1 and V is TRBV6-5; the match to TRBD2 covers 11 bases. This CDR3 is built from 15 residues. Germline V gene lookup returns CDR1 MNHEY and CDR2 SVGAGI. V lost 6 bases to trimming and J lost 2 bases; unmatched junction nucleotides: 3. As DNA, the CDR3 is TGTGCCAGCAGCGTAGCGGGGGGGCCCTACAATGAGCAGTTCTTC. Residues: CASSVAGGPYNEQFF.

V usage is TRBV7-3 and J usage is TRBJ2-2, with TRBD1 matching over 8 bases. V shed 3 bases, J shed 6 bases, and the junction held 3 bases outside the gene matches. The CDR3 is 14 residues long. The V gene's germline CDR1 is SGHTA and CDR2 FQGTGA. The CDR3 DNA is TGTGCCAGCAGCTTCACAGGGGGTTCCGGGGAGCTGTTTTTT. It translates to CASSFTGGSGELFF.

The chain joins TRBV19 to TRBJ2-3, with D unclear. The V gene lost 3 bases and the J gene lost 0 bases, with 10 bases spanning the gap. The germline gives CDR1 LNHDA, CDR2 SQIVND (reference sequence). The CDR3 contains 15 residues. The CDR3 region has the DNA TGTGCCAGTAGTATGAGCCCCTCTAGCACAGATACGCAGTATTTT. It specifies CASSMSPSSTDTQYF.

The CDR3 reads CATRVSLAASYEQYF. The CDR3 DNA reads TGTGCCACCAGAGTCAGCCTAGCGGCCTCCTACGAGCAGTACTTC. This chain connects TRBV24-1 to TRBJ2-7, with 7 positions matching TRBD2. This CDR3 contains 15 residues. Germline values: CDR1 KGHDR, CDR2 SFDVKD. With V trimmed by 7 bases and J by 0 bases, 8 bases remained unmatched.